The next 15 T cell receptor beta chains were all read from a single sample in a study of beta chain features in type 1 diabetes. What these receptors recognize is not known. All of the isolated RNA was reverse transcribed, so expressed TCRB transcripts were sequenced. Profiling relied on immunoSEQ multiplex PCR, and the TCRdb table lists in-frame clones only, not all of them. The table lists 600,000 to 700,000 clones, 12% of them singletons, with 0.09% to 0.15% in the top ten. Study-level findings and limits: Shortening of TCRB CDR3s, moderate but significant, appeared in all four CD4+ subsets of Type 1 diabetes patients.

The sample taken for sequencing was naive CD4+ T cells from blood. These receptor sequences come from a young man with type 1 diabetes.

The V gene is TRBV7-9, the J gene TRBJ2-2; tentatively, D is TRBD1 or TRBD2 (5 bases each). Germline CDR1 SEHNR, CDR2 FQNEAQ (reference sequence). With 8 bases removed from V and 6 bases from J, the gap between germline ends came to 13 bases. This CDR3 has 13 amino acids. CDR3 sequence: CASERGLAGELFF. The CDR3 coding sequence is TGTGCCAGCGAACGGGGCCTTGCCGGGGAGCTGTTTTTT.

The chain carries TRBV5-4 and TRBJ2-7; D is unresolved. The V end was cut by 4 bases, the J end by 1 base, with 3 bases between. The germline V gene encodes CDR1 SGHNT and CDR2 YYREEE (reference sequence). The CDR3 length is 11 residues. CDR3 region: CASSDSYEQYF. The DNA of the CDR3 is TGTGCCAGCAGCGATTCCTACGAGCAGTACTTC.

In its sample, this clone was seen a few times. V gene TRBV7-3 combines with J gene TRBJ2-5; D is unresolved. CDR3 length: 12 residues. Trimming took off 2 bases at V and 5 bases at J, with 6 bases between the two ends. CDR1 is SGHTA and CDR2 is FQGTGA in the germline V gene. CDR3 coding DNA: TGTGCCAGCAGCTTATTGGGGGAGACCCAGTACTTC. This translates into CASSLLGETQYF. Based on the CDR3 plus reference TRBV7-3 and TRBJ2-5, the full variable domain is GAGVSQTPSNKVTEKGKYVELRCDPISGHTALYWYRQSLGQGPEFLIYFQGTGAADDSGLPNDRFFAVRPEGSVSTLKIQRTERGDSAVYLCASSLLGETQYFGPGTRLLVL.

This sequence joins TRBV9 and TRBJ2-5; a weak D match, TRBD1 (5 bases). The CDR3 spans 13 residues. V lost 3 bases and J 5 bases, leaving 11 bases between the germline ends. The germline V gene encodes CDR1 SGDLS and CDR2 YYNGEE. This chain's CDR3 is CASSAPGSETQYF. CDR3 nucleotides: TGTGCCAGCAGCGCCCCAGGGTCGGAGACCCAGTACTTC. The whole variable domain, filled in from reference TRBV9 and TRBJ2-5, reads DSGVTQTPKHLITATGQRVTLRCSPRSGDLSVYWYQQSLDQGLQFLIQYYNGEERAKGNILERFSAQQFPDLHSELNLSSLELGDSALYFCASSAPGSETQYFGPGTRLLVL.

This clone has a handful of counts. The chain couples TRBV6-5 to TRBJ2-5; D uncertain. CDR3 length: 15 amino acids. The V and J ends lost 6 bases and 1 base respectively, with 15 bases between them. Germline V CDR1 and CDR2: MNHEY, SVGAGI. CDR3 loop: CASSLSWSSQETQYF. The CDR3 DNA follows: TGTGCCAGCAGCCTCTCTTGGAGTTCCCAAGAGACCCAGTACTTC.

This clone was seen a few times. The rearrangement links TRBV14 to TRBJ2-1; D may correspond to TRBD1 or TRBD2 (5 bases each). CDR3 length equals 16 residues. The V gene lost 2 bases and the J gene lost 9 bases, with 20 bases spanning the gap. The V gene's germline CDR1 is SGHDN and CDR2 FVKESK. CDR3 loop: CASSQPGTAVRSEQFF. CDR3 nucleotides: TGTGCCAGCAGCCAACCCGGGACCGCCGTACGCAGTGAGCAGTTCTTC.

The CDR3 DNA reads as TGTGCCAGCAGCTTATTCCGGCAAGGGGCCAACGTCCTGACTTTC. This encodes CASSLFRQGANVLTF. The chain combines TRBV7-2 with TRBJ2-6, with unresolved D. This CDR3 is 15 amino acids long. CDR1 SGHTA and CDR2 FQGNSA come from the germline V gene. The ends were cut back, 2 bases at V and 4 bases at J, with 9 bases in the middle. Full variable domain (outside the CDR3, taken from reference TRBV7-2 and TRBJ2-6): GAGVSQSPSNKVTEKGKDVELRCDPISGHTALYWYRQSLGQGLEFLIYFQGNSAPDKSGLPSDRFSAERTGGSVSTLTIQRTQQEDSAVYLCASSLFRQGANVLTFGAGSRLTVL.

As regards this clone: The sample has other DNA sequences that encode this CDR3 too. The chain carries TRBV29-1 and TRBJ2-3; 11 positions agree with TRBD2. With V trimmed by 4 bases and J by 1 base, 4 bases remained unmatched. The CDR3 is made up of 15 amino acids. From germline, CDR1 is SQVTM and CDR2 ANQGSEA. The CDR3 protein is CSVAGTSGRTDTQYF. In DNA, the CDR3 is TGCAGCGTTGCCGGGACTAGCGGACGCACAGATACGCAGTATTTT.

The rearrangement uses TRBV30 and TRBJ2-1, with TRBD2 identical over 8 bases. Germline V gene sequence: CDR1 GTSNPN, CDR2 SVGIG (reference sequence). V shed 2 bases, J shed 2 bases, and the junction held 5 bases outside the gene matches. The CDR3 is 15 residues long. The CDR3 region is CAWSISGDTYNEQFF. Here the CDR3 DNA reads TGTGCCTGGAGTATTAGCGGGGATACCTACAATGAGCAGTTCTTC.

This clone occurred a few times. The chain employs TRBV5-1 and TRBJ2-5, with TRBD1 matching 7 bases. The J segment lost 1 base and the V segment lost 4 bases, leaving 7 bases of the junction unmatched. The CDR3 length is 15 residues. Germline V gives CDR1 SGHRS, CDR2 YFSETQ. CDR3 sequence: CASSGKTGSQETQYF. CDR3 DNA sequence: TGCGCCAGCAGCGGGAAGACAGGGTCCCAAGAGACCCAGTACTTC.

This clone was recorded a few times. Here the CDR3 reads CSAWGEEKLFF. The CDR3 DNA is TGCAGCGCTTGGGGGGAAGAAAAACTGTTTTTT. The chain combines TRBV29-1 with TRBJ1-4; D might be TRBD1 (5 bases). This CDR3 contains 11 residues. V shed 7 bases and J shed 8 bases, with 11 bases lying between them. Per germline, CDR1 SQVTM and CDR2 ANQGSEA.

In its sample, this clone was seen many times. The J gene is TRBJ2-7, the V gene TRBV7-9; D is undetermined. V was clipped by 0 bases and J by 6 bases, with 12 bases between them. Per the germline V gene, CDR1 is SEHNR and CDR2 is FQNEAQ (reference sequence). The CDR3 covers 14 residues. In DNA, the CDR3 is TGTGCCAGCAGCTTAGCGCTGGGCACGGGCGAGCAGTACTTC. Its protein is CASSLALGTGEQYF.

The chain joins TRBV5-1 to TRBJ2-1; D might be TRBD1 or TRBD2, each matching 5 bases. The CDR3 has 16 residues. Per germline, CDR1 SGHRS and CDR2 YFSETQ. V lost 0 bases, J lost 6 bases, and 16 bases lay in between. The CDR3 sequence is CASSLAPGPPGNEQFF. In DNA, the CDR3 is TGCGCCAGCAGCTTGGCCCCGGGACCGCCGGGCAATGAGCAGTTCTTC.

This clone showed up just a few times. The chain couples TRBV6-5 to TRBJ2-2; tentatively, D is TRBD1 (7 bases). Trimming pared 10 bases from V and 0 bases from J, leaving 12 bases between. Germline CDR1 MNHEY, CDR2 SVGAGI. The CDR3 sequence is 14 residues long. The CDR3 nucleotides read TGTGCCACTCAGGGGGGCGCGAACACCGGGGAGCTGTTTTTT. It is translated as CATQGGANTGELFF.

This chain's CDR3 is CSVDRAYGYTF. CDR3 bases: TGCAGCGTTGACAGGGCCTATGGCTACACCTTC. The chain is built from TRBV29-1 and TRBJ1-2, with a possible D match to TRBD1 (5 bases). CDR1 is SQVTM, CDR2 ANQGSEA, per germline. With 3 bases removed from V and 4 bases from J, the gap between germline ends came to 6 bases. The CDR3 loop spans 11 amino acids.